This T cell receptor beta chain was captured in a study of blood T cell repertoires in COVID-19. Across the study: Whether acute or convalescent, the COVID-19 samples came from the United States, Italy and Spain. T cells, B-cell-depleted T cells, or PBMCs provided the cDNA or gDNA that served as material.

The CDR3 has 15 amino acids. Deletions cut 0 bases from V and 0 bases from J, with 4 bases between. Germline CDR1 SGHNT, CDR2 YYREEE (reference sequence). In the authors' workflow: Amplification of reference gene primers was used by the study to estimate nucleated cell counts. Profiled with immunoSEQ multiplex PCR; TCRdb holds only in-frame clones, not every one. D and trimming were read from the DNA, whereas the V and J calls and clone size are those reported in that table. The table lists 90,000 to 120,000 clones, more than 60% of them singletons. Specimen: peripheral blood. The chain employs TRBV5-4 and TRBJ1-6; D is unresolved. The sequence was obtained from a man between 65 and 80 years old with active or convalescent COVID-19. In nucleotides, the CDR3 is TGTGCCAGCAGCTTGGACAGCTCCTATAATTCACCCCTCCACTTT. Its translation: CASSLDSSYNSPLHF.